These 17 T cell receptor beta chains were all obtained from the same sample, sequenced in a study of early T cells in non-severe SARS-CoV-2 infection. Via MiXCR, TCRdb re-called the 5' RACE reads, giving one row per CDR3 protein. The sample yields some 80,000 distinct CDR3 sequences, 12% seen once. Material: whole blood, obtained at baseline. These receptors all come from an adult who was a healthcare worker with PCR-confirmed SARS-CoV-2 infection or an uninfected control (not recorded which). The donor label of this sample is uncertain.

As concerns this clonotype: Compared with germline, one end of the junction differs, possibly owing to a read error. CDR3 protein: CASSPWTGHETRYF. The CDR3 DNA reads TGCGCCAGCAGCCCCTGGACAGGGCACGAGACCCGGTACTTC. The rearrangement uses TRBV4-3 and TRBJ2-5; 8 nucleotides align to TRBD1. The CDR3 has 14 residues. Germline V gene data show CDR1 as LGHNA and CDR2 as YSLEER.

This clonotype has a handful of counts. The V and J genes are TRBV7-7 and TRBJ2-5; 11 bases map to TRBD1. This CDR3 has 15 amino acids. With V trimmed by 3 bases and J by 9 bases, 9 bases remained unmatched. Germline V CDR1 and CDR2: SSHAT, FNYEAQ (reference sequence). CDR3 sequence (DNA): TGTGCCAGCAGCTTTACCGGGACAGGGGGGGAGGCCCAGTACTTC. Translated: CASSFTGTGGEAQYF. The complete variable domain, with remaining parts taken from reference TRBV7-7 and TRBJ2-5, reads GAGVSQSPRYKVTKRGQDVTLRCDPISSHATLYWYQQALGQGPEFLTYFNYEAQPDKSGLPSDRFSAERPEGSISTLTIQRTEQRDSAMYRCASSFTGTGGEAQYFGPGTRLLVL.

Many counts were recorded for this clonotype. The CDR3 here is CASSPQGQGGPQPQHF. In nucleotides, the CDR3 is TGTGCCAGCTCACCCCAAGGGCAGGGGGGCCCTCAGCCCCAGCATTTT. The chain has TRBV18 and TRBJ1-5; 7 nucleotides line up with TRBD1. The germline V gene has CDR1 KGHSH and CDR2 LQKENI. The CDR3 loop spans 16 amino acids. The V gene end was trimmed by 3 bases and the J gene end by 6 bases; junction bases not matched to a gene: 11.

Written as DNA, the CDR3 is TGCAGTGCTAGTCCTTCCGTAGCCAAAAACATTCAGTACTTC. Translating gives CSASPSVAKNIQYF. The chain joins TRBV20-1 to TRBJ2-4; D not resolved. Germline CDR1 is DFQATT and CDR2 is SNEGSKA (reference sequence). V was pared by 3 bases and J by 0 bases, with 9 bases between. This CDR3 is 14 amino acids long.

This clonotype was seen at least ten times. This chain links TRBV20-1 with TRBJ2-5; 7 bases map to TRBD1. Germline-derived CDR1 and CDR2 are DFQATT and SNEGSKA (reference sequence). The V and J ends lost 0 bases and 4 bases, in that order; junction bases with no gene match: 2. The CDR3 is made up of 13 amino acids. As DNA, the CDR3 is TGCAGTGCTAGAGATGAGGGGGCAGAGACCCAGTACTTC. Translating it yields CSARDEGAETQYF.

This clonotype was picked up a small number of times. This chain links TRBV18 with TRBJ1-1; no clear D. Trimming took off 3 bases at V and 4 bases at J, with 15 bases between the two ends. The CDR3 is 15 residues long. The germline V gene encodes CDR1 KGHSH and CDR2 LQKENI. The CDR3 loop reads CASSPGFTRSTEAFF. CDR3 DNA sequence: TGTGCCAGCTCACCGGGCTTCACCCGGAGCACTGAAGCTTTCTTT.

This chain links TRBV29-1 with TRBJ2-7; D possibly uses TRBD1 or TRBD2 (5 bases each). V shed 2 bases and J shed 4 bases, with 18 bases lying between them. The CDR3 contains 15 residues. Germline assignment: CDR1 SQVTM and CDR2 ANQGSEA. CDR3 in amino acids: CSVEFHGVWGYEQYF. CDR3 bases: TGCAGCGTTGAATTCCATGGGGTCTGGGGGTACGAGCAGTACTTC.

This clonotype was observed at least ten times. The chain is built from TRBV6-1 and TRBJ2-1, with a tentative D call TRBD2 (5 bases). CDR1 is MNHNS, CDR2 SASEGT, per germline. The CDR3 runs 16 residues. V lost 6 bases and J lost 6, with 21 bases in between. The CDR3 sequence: CASRTSEALGGNEQFF. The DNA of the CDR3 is TGTGCCAGCAGAACTAGTGAGGCCCTGGGCGGCAATGAGCAGTTCTTC.

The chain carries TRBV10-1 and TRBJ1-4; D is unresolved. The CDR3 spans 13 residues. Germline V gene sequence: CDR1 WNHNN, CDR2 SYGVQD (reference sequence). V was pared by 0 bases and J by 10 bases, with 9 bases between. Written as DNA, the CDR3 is TGCGCCAGCAGTGAGTCAGCGCCGGGAAAACTGTTTTTT. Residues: CASSESAPGKLFF.

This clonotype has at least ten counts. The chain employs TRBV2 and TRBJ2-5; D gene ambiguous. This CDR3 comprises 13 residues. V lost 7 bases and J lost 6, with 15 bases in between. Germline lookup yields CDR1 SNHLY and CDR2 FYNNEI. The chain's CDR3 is CASKGPFRKTQYF. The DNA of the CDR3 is TGTGCCAGCAAAGGCCCGTTTAGGAAGACCCAGTACTTC. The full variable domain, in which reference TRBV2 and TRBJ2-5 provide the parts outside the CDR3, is EPEVTQTPSHQVTQMGQEVILRCVPISNHLYFYWYRQILGQKVEFLVSFYNNEISEKSEIFDDQFSVERPDGSNFTLKIRSTKLEDSAMYFCASKGPFRKTQYFGPGTRLLVL.

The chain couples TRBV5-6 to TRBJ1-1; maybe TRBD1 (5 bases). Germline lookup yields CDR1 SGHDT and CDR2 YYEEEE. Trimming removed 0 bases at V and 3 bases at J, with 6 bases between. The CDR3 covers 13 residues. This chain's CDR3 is CASSLGGHTEAFF. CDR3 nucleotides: TGTGCCAGCAGCTTGGGGGGACACACTGAAGCTTTCTTT.

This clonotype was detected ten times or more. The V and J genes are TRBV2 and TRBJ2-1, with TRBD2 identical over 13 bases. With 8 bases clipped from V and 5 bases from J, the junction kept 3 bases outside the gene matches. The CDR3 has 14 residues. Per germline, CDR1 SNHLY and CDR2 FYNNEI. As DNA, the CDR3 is TGTGCCAGCCGCGGGACTAGCGGGAACAATGAGCAGTTCTTC. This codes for CASRGTSGNNEQFF.

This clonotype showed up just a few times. CDR3 DNA sequence: TGTGCCAGCCGGGGCCACAATGAGCAGTTCTTC. The encoded protein is CASRGHNEQFF. The V gene is TRBV9, the J gene TRBJ2-1; D is perhaps TRBD1 or TRBD2 (5 bases each). CDR3 length: 11 residues. Trimming took off 7 bases at V and 5 bases at J, with 7 bases between the two ends. In germline, CDR1 is SGDLS, CDR2 YYNGEE.

In nucleotides, the CDR3 is TGTGCCAGCAGCCCTCTCAATCAGCCCCAGCATTTT. Amino acids: CASSPLNQPQHF. This chain joins TRBV7-2 and TRBJ1-5; D unresolved. Trimming stripped 5 bases from V and 3 bases from J, with 5 bases between. The germline CDR1 and CDR2 sequences are SGHTA and FQGNSA. The CDR3 contains 12 residues.

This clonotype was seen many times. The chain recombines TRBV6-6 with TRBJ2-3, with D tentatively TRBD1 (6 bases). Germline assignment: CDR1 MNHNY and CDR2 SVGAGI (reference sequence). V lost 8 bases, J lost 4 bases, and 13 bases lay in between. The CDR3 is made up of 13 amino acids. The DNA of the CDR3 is TGTGCCAGCGGACGACAGGCATCAGATACGCAGTATTTT. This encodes CASGRQASDTQYF.

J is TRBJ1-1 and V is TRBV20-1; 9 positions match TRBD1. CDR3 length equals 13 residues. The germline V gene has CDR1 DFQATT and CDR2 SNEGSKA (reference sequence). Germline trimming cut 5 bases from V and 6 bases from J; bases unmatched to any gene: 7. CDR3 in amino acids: CSARDRVKPEAFF. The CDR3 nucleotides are TGCAGTGCTCGGGACAGGGTGAAGCCTGAAGCTTTCTTT.

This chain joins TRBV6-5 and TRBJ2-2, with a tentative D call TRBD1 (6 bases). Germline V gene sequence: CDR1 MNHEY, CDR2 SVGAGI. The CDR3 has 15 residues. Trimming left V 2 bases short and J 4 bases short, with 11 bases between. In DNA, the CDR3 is TGTGCCAGCAGTTACACCACAGGGAGCACCGGGGAGCTGTTTTTT. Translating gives CASSYTTGSTGELFF.